The 27 T cell receptor beta chains below were found in one sample sequenced in a study of PD-L1 blockade in urothelial cancer. Time point defined: pretreatment peripheral blood. Measured with immunoSEQ multiplex PCR; TCRdb has only the in-frame clones, and not every one. This table holds around 130,000 clones, less than 85% found once. The sample was PBMCs, taken around atezolizumab (anti-PD-L1) treatment. The receptors were sampled from a man aged 50 to 60 with urothelial cancer.

This clone was detected once. This chain connects TRBV28 to TRBJ2-7, with 12 bases fitting TRBD2. Trimming cost V 7 bases and J 3 bases; bases outside gene matches: 7. CDR3 length: 15 amino acids. Germline CDR1 is MDHEN and CDR2 is SYDVKM. The CDR3 nucleotides read TGTGCCAGCAATCCTCCGGGACTAGCGGGCTACGAGCAGTACTTC. Amino acid sequence: CASNPPGLAGYEQYF.

The chain combines TRBV15 with TRBJ2-5; no firm D call. The CDR3 is made up of 13 amino acids. Germline V gene lookup returns CDR1 LNHNV and CDR2 YYDKDF (reference sequence). V was pared by 1 base and J by 4 bases, with 7 bases between. CDR3 bases: TGTGCCACCAGCAGAGGTGGAGCAGAGACCCAGTACTTC. Residues: CATSRGGAETQYF.

This clone was found a few times. The chain is built from TRBV10-3 and TRBJ2-7; perhaps TRBD1 as D (5 bases). Trimming pared 2 bases from V and 2 bases from J, leaving 7 bases between. From germline, CDR1 is ENHRY and CDR2 SYGVKD. The CDR3 spans 13 residues. Here the CDR3 reads CAISEGATYEQYF. CDR3 coding DNA: TGTGCCATCAGTGAGGGGGCGACCTACGAGCAGTACTTC.

The genes are TRBV4-1 and TRBJ2-2; 9 nucleotides agree with TRBD2. Unmatched junction bases numbered 9, after V lost 1 base and J lost 6 bases. This CDR3 spans 17 amino acids. Germline assignment: CDR1 MGHRA and CDR2 YSYEKL. DNA for the CDR3: TGCGCCAGCAGCCAAGGCGGTAGCGGGAGCGTGGCCGGGGAGCTGTTTTTT. Translated: CASSQGGSGSVAGELFF.

V usage is TRBV4-1 and J usage is TRBJ1-4; 8 bases map to TRBD1. The CDR3 spans 15 residues. Per the germline V gene, CDR1 is MGHRA and CDR2 is YSYEKL. Losses at the gene ends were 4 bases for V and 8 bases for J; bases not matched to a gene: 9. CDR3 in amino acids: CASSRTGTGREKLFF. The CDR3 DNA reads as TGCGCCAGCAGCCGAACGGGGACAGGTCGGGAAAAACTGTTTTTT.

This rearrangement joins TRBV6-1 to TRBJ2-1; 7 positions agree with TRBD2. V dropped 1 base and J dropped 8; count of bases not matched to a gene: 8. Germline V gene sequence: CDR1 MNHNS, CDR2 SASEGT. This CDR3 has 15 residues. The CDR3 is CASSEGLAALDEQFF. DNA for the CDR3: TGTGCCAGCAGTGAAGGGCTAGCGGCCTTAGATGAGCAGTTCTTC.

This clone has just a few counts. The gene calls are TRBV4-1 and TRBJ2-7; TRBD1 is a possible D gene (6 bases). Germline V CDR1 and CDR2: MGHRA, YSYEKL. This CDR3 spans 16 amino acids. Trimming cost V 4 bases and J 5 bases, with 21 bases left between them. CDR3 nucleotide sequence: TGCGCCAGCAGCCCAACCCGGGACAAAGGTTATCACGAGCAGTACTTC. Residues: CASSPTRDKGYHEQYF.

The CDR3 DNA sequence: TGTGCCAGCAGCTTCACTCCAGGCCGCGAGACCCAGTACTTC. It codes for CASSFTPGRETQYF. The chain employs TRBV5-8 and TRBJ2-5; D gene ambiguous. The CDR3 runs to 14 residues. The V gene's germline CDR1 is SGHTS and CDR2 YDEGEE. Trimming took off 2 bases at V and 5 bases at J, with 13 bases between the two ends.

This clone appeared a single time. The chain joins TRBV18 to TRBJ1-5; 7 nucleotides match TRBD1. CDR3 length: 15 residues. Germline CDR1 and CDR2: KGHSH and LQKENI. J was trimmed by 2 bases and V by 5 bases; bases with no gene match: 6. Here the CDR3 DNA reads TGTGCCAGCTCATCCGGGACAGTCGGCAATCAGCCCCAGCATTTT. Translation gives CASSSGTVGNQPQHF.

The genes are TRBV2 and TRBJ2-5; 8 bases align to TRBD2. J was trimmed by 13 bases and V by 3 bases; bases with no gene match: 7. The CDR3 consists of 12 residues. Germline V gene sequence: CDR1 SNHLY, CDR2 FYNNEI. The CDR3 loop is CASSEVGRGGYF. DNA for the CDR3: TGTGCCAGCAGTGAGGTCGGGAGGGGGGGGTACTTC. The variable domain in full, with the rest retrieved from reference TRBV2 and TRBJ2-5, is EPEVTQTPSHQVTQMGQEVILRCVPISNHLYFYWYRQILGQKVEFLVSFYNNEISEKSEIFDDQFSVERPDGSNFTLKIRSTKLEDSAMYFCASSEVGRGGYFGPGTRLLVL.

J is TRBJ1-1 and V is TRBV19; 9 bases fit TRBD1. The junction had 11 bases not matched to a gene; V was cut back by 6 bases and J by 6 bases. The CDR3 length is 15 residues. Germline V gives CDR1 LNHDA, CDR2 SQIVND (reference sequence). CDR3 in DNA: TGTGCCAGTAGGTCCCGGACAGGGGTTAATGCTGAAGCTTTCTTT. It encodes CASRSRTGVNAEAFF.

The rearrangement links TRBV5-5 to TRBJ2-3; TRBD2 matches 8 bases. The CDR3 consists of 14 residues. After removal of 0 bases from V and 6 bases from J, the junction contained 3 bases not matched to a gene. Per germline, CDR1 SGHKS and CDR2 YYEKEE (reference sequence). CDR3: CASSLAGGRDTQYF. The CDR3 DNA is TGTGCCAGCAGCTTGGCGGGGGGGAGGGATACGCAGTATTTT.

J is TRBJ2-1 and V is TRBV30; 7 bases are shared with TRBD1. The V segment lost 7 bases and the J segment 4 bases; nucleotides outside the gene matches: 4. This CDR3 comprises 12 residues. Looked up from germline, CDR1 is GTSNPN and CDR2 is SVGIG (reference sequence). CDR3 sequence reads: CASGQRYNEQFF. The CDR3, as DNA: TGTGCCTCGGGACAGAGGTACAATGAGCAGTTCTTC.

The rearrangement links TRBV5-4 to TRBJ2-7; maybe TRBD2 (5 bases). Germline V lookup: CDR1 SGHNT, CDR2 YYREEE (reference sequence). CDR3 size: 13 residues. V was cut by 4 bases and J by 2 bases, with 10 bases left in between. DNA for the CDR3: TGTGCCAGCAGCCCGACTACAGCCTACGAGCAGTACTTC. It codes for CASSPTTAYEQYF.

The chain recombines TRBV6-5 with TRBJ2-3, with 7 bases fitting TRBD2. Germline V lookup: CDR1 MNHEY, CDR2 SVGAGI. J was trimmed by 3 bases and V by 5 bases; bases with no gene match: 8. This CDR3 is built from 15 residues. The CDR3 is CASSRLARGTDTQYF. For the CDR3, the DNA is TGTGCCAGCAGTCGACTAGCCCGTGGGACAGATACGCAGTATTTT.

The CDR3 coding sequence is TGTGCCAGCACTCAACCTAGCGCGGCCAAAAACATTCAGTACTTC. Translating gives CASTQPSAAKNIQYF. The chain combines TRBV27 with TRBJ2-4; a weak D match, TRBD2 (6 bases). V lost 7 bases and J 1 base, leaving 14 bases between the germline ends. CDR3 length: 15 amino acids. The germline CDR1 and CDR2 sequences are MNHEY and SMNVEV (reference sequence).

The chain recombines TRBV28 with TRBJ1-6; no firm D call. This CDR3 has 15 amino acids. Between the trimmed V and J ends, which lost 3 bases and 7 bases, there was a span of 13 bases. The germline CDR1 and CDR2 sequences are MDHEN and SYDVKM. The CDR3 bases are TGTGCCAGCAGTTTCGTCGTGAGGATGAATTCACCCCTCCACTTT. Translating gives CASSFVVRMNSPLHF.

The chain couples TRBV2 to TRBJ1-4; 7 bases agree with TRBD1. Trimming took 6 bases from V and 7 from J; bases not matched to a gene: 8. The CDR3 runs 14 residues. In germline, CDR1 is SNHLY, CDR2 FYNNEI. This CDR3 reads CASRRQGTVEKLFF. The CDR3 DNA follows: TGTGCCAGCAGAAGACAGGGCACAGTTGAAAAACTGTTTTTT.

The rearrangement links TRBV5-1 to TRBJ1-1, with TRBD1 matching 7 bases. V dropped 2 bases and J dropped 1; count of bases not matched to a gene: 5. Germline CDR1 is SGHRS and CDR2 is YFSETQ. CDR3 length equals 15 residues. CDR3 in DNA: TGCGCCAGCAGCTTCTTCGGGACAGAGAACACTGAAGCTTTCTTT. Amino acid sequence: CASSFFGTENTEAFF.

The genes are TRBV5-1 and TRBJ2-3; weak D call: TRBD2 (5 bases). This CDR3 is built from 14 residues. Trimming shortened V by 4 bases and J by 1 base, and 10 bases separated the two germline ends. Germline V gene lookup returns CDR1 SGHRS and CDR2 YFSETQ. This CDR3 reads CASSILGGTDTQYF. CDR3 coding DNA: TGCGCCAGCAGCATACTAGGTGGCACAGATACGCAGTATTTT.

This rearrangement joins TRBV27 to TRBJ2-3, with TRBD2 as a possible D gene (5 bases). Germline V lookup: CDR1 MNHEY, CDR2 SMNVEV (reference sequence). CDR3 size: 13 residues. The V and J ends lost 5 bases and 9 bases respectively, with 15 bases between them. CDR3 coding DNA: TGTGCCAGCAGTGGACGGACTCCAGCCACGCAGTATTTT. It encodes CASSGRTPATQYF.

The chain uses TRBV9 and TRBJ2-3; 13 bases are shared with TRBD2. This CDR3 spans 18 amino acids. The V and J ends lost 4 bases and 6 bases, in that order; junction bases with no gene match: 14. Germline V gives CDR1 SGDLS, CDR2 YYNGEE. Written as DNA, the CDR3 is TGTGCCAGCAGCCCCCGGATGACTAGCGGGAGGATCTTCGATACGCAGTATTTT. Its protein is CASSPRMTSGRIFDTQYF.

This rearrangement joins TRBV29-1 to TRBJ1-4; 9 nucleotides align to TRBD1. This CDR3 has 13 amino acids. The germline CDR1 and CDR2 sequences are SQVTM and ANQGSEA. V shed 4 bases and J 7 bases; nucleotides not matched to a gene: 4. The CDR3 region is CSVVQGQGEKLFF. The CDR3 nucleotides are TGCAGCGTTGTCCAGGGACAGGGTGAAAAACTGTTTTTT.

The CDR3 DNA reads TGTGCCAGCACCCAGACAGACACTGAAGCTTTCTTT. Amino acids: CASTQTDTEAFF. The rearrangement links TRBV28 to TRBJ1-1; TRBD1 is a possible D gene (5 bases). V was trimmed by 7 bases and J by 3 bases, leaving 9 bases between them. In germline, CDR1 is MDHEN, CDR2 SYDVKM. This CDR3 spans 12 amino acids.

The V gene is TRBV6-9, the J gene TRBJ1-2; a possible D gene is TRBD1 (5 bases). The germline CDR1 and CDR2 sequences are MNHGY and SVAAGI. This CDR3 has 13 amino acids. Trimming pared 10 bases from V and 1 base from J, leaving 13 bases between. The CDR3 bases are TGTGCCACGCCGGGGGGATTTAACTATGGCTACACCTTC. It translates to CATPGGFNYGYTF.

This chain uses TRBV27 with TRBJ1-6; D perhaps matches TRBD1 (6 bases). Trimming took off 3 bases at V and 3 bases at J, with 9 bases between the two ends. CDR1 MNHEY and CDR2 SMNVEV come from the germline V gene (reference sequence). This CDR3 is built from 15 residues. The CDR3 DNA reads as TGTGCCAGCAGTTTGAGGGGGAACTATAATTCACCCCTCCACTTT. As protein: CASSLRGNYNSPLHF.

The V gene is TRBV19, the J gene TRBJ2-2; tentatively, D is TRBD1 (6 bases). V lost 3 bases and J lost 5, with 13 bases in between. This CDR3 spans 15 amino acids. Per germline, CDR1 LNHDA and CDR2 SQIVND (reference sequence). CDR3 residues: CASSIQAGVTGELFF. In DNA form, the CDR3 reads TGTGCCAGTAGTATCCAGGCAGGGGTGACCGGGGAGCTGTTTTTT.